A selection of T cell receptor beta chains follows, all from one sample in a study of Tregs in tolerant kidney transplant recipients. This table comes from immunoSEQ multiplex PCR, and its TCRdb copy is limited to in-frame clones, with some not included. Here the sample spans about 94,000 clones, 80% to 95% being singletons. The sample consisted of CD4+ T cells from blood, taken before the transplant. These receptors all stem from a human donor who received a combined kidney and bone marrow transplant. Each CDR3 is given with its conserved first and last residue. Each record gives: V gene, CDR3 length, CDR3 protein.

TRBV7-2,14,CASSFAAPTFEQYF
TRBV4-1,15,CASSQAGSSTDTQYF
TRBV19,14,CASTGQGAIWPQHF
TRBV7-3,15,CASSLIPTGDYGYTF
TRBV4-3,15,CASSLGRASIDEQFF
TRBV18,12,CASSTGGVEQFF
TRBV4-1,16,CASSQGTSGLTYEQYF
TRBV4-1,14,CASRMTGLRDEQYF
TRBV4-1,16,CASSPDRLAGNYEQYF
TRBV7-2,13,CASSTTGGWGYTF
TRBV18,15,CASSPRTSGSYEQYF
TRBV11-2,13,CASSFQENTEAFF
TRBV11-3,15,CASSSNGQSGTEAFF
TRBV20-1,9,CSATDTQYF
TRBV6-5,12,CASRPRQGRAFF
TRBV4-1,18,CASSQDPPYRGLEQPQHF
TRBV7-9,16,CASSLAAYGESQPQHF
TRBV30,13,CALRRGQIAEAFF